This TCR beta chain is from a study of cytomegalovirus exposure and HLA in healthy donors. A remark on this clone: Antigen unknown.

The junction had 5 bases not matched to a gene; V was cut back by 2 bases and J by 7 bases. Germline V gene sequence: CDR1 SGHDN, CDR2 FVKESK. The CDR3 covers 14 residues. Repertoires were generated with immunoSEQ multiplex PCR, while TCRdb's copy carries only in-frame clones and drops some. Of tens of thousands of clones in the sample, about 96% were seen once. Regarding the study as a whole: Cytomegalovirus association was listed for about 180 TCR beta chains. Within the approximately 110 validation repertoires, first-cohort TCR clusters tended to co-occur, according to a later analysis. Specificity for CMV antigens was confirmed in vitro for a few of the CMV-associated chains.

Source material: PBMCs. This sequence joins TRBV14 and TRBJ2-1, with TRBD1 matching 7 bases. The receptor was derived from a man aged 18 to 30 in good health and CMV-seronegative. The CDR3 DNA reads as TGTGCCAGCAGCCAAACCACAGGGGCAAATGAGCAGTTCTTC. Residues: CASSQTTGANEQFF.